The 9 T cell receptor beta chains reported below all come from one sample, sequenced in a study of CXCR3-negative and CXCR3-positive naive CD8 T cells. Overall study findings and caveats: TRB CDR3 hydrophobicity was greater in CXCR3-positive naive cells than in CXCR3-negative naive cells.

The authors prepared UMI-labeled TRB cDNA libraries by 5' RACE. TCRdb derives one entry per CDR3 protein from the 5' RACE reads, leaving out DNA. The sample table sets out around 140,000 distinct CDR3 sequences. Their antigen targets remain unknown. The sample consisted of naive CXCR3+ CD8+ T cells from blood. Subset given: CD45RO-CCR7+CD27+CD95- naive CD8+ T cells expressing CXCR3 (TNR3+). All receptors come from a human donor in good health. Some clones in this sample may be carry-over from other donors' samples.

The V call is TRBV27, the J call TRBJ2-1. The CDR3 has 13 amino acids. CDR1 is MNHEY, CDR2 SMNVEV, per germline (reference sequence). The CDR3 spells CASSYSPHNEQFF.

CDR3: CASSIEATPDTQYF. V usage is TRBV19 and J usage is TRBJ2-3. Germline CDR1 is LNHDA and CDR2 is SQIVND (reference sequence). The CDR3 spans 14 residues.

The V gene is TRBV7-9, the J gene TRBJ2-5; TCRdb outputs TRBD1, but without DNA this stays unchecked. The CDR3 loop spans 14 amino acids. Germline V CDR1 and CDR2: SEHNR, FQNEAQ (reference sequence). The chain's CDR3 is CASTPTSAQETQYF.

The chain has TRBV29-1 and TRBJ2-5; TCRdb proposes TRBD2, but this gene call is untestable without DNA. This CDR3 is built from 15 residues. Germline CDR1 reads SQVTM; CDR2 reads ANQGSEA. The CDR3 sequence is CSVSLDGALQGPQYF.

The rearrangement joins TRBV28 to TRBJ2-3; the TCRdb D gene call, TRBD2, has no DNA to confirm it. The CDR3 has 18 residues. Germline V lookup: CDR1 MDHEN, CDR2 SYDVKM. CDR3 region: CASSPSSTFTGGPDTQYF.

V usage is TRBV11-2 and J usage is TRBJ2-1; TCRdb gives TRBD1 as the D gene, but with no DNA this cannot be confirmed. CDR1 SGHAT and CDR2 FQNNGV come from the germline V gene. This CDR3 is built from 14 residues. CDR3 sequence reads: CASSVGGTGNEQFF.

V usage is TRBV27 and J usage is TRBJ1-5; no DNA is available, so the TRBD1 call from TCRdb remains unchecked. Germline V gives CDR1 MNHEY, CDR2 SMNVEV (reference sequence). The CDR3 loop spans 14 amino acids. CDR3 loop: CASKDRSSNQPQHF.

CDR3 residues: CASSDRRETQYF. The gene calls are TRBV7-9 and TRBJ2-5; TCRdb selects TRBD1, and the lack of DNA leaves this call unchecked. The V gene's germline CDR1 is SEHNR and CDR2 FQNEAQ (reference sequence). The CDR3 totals 12 residues.

The chain combines TRBV29-1 with TRBJ2-7; absent DNA, TCRdb's TRBD1 call cannot be checked. The CDR3 consists of 14 residues. Germline loops: CDR1 SQVTM, CDR2 ANQGSEA. This CDR3 reads CSVALRGLSDEQYF.